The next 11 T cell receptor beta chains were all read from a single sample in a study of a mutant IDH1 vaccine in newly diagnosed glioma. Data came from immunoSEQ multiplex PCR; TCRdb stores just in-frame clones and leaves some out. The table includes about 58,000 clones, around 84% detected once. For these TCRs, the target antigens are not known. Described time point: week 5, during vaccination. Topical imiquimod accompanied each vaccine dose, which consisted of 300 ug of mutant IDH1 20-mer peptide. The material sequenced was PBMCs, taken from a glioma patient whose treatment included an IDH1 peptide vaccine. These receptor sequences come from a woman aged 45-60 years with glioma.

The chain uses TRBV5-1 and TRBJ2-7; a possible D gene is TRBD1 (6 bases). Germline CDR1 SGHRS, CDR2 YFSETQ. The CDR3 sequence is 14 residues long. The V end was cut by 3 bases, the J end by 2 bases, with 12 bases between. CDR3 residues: CASSSIQGTYEQYF. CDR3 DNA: TGCGCCAGCAGCTCAATACAGGGCACCTACGAGCAGTACTTC.

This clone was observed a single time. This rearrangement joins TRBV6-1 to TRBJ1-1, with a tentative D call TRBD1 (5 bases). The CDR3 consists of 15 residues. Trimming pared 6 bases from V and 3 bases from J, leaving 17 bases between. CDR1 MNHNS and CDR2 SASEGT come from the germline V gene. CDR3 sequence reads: CASSGTAGEYTEAFF. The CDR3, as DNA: TGTGCCAGCAGCGGGACGGCCGGTGAGTACACTGAAGCTTTCTTT.

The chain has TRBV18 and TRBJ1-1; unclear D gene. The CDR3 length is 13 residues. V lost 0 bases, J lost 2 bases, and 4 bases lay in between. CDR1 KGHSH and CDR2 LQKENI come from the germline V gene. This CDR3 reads CASSPPKNTEAFF. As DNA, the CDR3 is TGTGCCAGCTCACCACCGAAAAACACTGAAGCTTTCTTT.

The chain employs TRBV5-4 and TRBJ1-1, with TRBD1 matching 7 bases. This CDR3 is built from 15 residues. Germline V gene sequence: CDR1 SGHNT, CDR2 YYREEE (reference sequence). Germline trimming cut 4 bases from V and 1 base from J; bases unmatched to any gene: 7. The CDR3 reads CASSRQGVGNTEAFF. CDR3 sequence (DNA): TGTGCCAGCAGCCGACAGGGTGTCGGGAACACTGAAGCTTTCTTT.

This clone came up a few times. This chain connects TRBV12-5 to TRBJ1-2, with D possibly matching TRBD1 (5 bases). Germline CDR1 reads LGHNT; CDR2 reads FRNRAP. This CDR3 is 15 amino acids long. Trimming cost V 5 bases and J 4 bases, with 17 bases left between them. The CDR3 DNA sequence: TGTGCTAGTGGTCTCCCCTCCCAGGGTGCCTATGGCTACACCTTC. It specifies CASGLPSQGAYGYTF.

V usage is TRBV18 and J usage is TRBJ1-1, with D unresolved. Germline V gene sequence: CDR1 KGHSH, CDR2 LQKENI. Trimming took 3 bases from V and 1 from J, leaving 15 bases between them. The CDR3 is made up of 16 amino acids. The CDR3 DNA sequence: TGTGCCAGCTCACCTGCTGAATTTCTACCGAACACTGAAGCTTTCTTT. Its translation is CASSPAEFLPNTEAFF. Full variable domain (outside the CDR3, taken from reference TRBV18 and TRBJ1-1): NAGVMQNPRHLVRRRGQEARLRCSPMKGHSHVYWYRQLPEEGLKFMVYLQKENIIDESGMPKERFSAEFPKEGPSILRIQQVVRGDSAAYFCASSPAEFLPNTEAFFGQGTRLTVV.

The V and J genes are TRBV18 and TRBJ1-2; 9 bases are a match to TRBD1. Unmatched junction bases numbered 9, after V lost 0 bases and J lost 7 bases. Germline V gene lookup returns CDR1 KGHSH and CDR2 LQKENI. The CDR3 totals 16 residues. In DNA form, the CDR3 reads TGTGCCAGCTCACCACCGGCCGGGACAGGGTATAGTGGCTACACCTTC. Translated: CASSPPAGTGYSGYTF.

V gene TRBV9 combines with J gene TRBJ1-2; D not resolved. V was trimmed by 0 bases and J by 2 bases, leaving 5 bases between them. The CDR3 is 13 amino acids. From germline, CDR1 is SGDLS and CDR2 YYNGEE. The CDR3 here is CASSVGENYGYTF. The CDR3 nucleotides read TGTGCCAGCAGCGTAGGTGAGAACTATGGCTACACCTTC.

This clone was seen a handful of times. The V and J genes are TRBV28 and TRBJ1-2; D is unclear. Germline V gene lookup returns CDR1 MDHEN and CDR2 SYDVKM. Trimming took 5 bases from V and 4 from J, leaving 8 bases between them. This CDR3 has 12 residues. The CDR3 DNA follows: TGTGCCAGCAGTCCAACCCTCTATGGCTACACCTTC. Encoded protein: CASSPTLYGYTF.

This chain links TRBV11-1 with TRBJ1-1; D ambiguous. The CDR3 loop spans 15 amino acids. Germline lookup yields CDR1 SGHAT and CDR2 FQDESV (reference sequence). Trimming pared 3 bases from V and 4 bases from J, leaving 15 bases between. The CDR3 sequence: CASSFENAPLTEAFF. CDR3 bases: TGTGCCAGCAGCTTCGAGAACGCTCCCCTCACTGAAGCTTTCTTT. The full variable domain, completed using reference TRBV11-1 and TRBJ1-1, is EAEVAQSPRYKITEKSQAVAFWCDPISGHATLYWYRQILGQGPELLVQFQDESVVDDSQLPKDRFSAERLKGVDSTLKIQPAELGDSAMYLCASSFENAPLTEAFFGQGTRLTVV.

DNA for the CDR3: TGCGCCAGCAGCTTGGGCAGAAATAATGAAAAACTGTTTTTT. This encodes CASSLGRNNEKLFF. The chain employs TRBV5-1 and TRBJ1-4; D unclear. The CDR3 totals 14 residues. Germline values: CDR1 SGHRS, CDR2 YFSETQ. V was trimmed by 0 bases and J by 4 bases, leaving 7 bases between them. Variable domain in full (rest from reference TRBV5-1 and TRBJ1-4): KAGVTQTPRYLIKTRGQQVTLSCSPISGHRSVSWYQQTPGQGLQFLFEYFSETQRNKGNFPGRFSGRQFSNSRSEMNVSTLELGDSALYLCASSLGRNNEKLFFGSGTQLSVL.